This T cell receptor beta chain was identified during a study of beta chain features in type 1 diabetes. General observations from the study: Shortening that was moderate but significant affected the TCRB CDR3s of Type 1 diabetes patients in all four CD4+ subsets.

The authors took one heparinised blood draw, averaging roughly 120 mL, from each donor. Of note for this clone: Its antigen is still unknown.

V lost 5 bases and J 4 bases, leaving 8 bases between the germline ends. From germline, CDR1 is LNHDA and CDR2 SQIVND (reference sequence). The CDR3 extends over 13 amino acids. Expressed TCRB transcripts were sequenced because the entire RNA isolate underwent reverse transcription. The repertoire was sequenced with immunoSEQ multiplex PCR; TCRdb's copy has only in-frame clones and lacks some. The sample gives about 650,000 clones, 12% of which show up once; 0.09% to 0.15% is in the top ten. This receptor was identified in a young man with type 1 diabetes. This chain uses TRBV19 with TRBJ2-2; D is uncertain. Sequenced sample: naive CD4+ T cells from blood. The CDR3 region is CASSPQVTGELFF. For the CDR3, the DNA is TGTGCCAGTAGTCCTCAGGTCACCGGGGAGCTGTTTTTT.